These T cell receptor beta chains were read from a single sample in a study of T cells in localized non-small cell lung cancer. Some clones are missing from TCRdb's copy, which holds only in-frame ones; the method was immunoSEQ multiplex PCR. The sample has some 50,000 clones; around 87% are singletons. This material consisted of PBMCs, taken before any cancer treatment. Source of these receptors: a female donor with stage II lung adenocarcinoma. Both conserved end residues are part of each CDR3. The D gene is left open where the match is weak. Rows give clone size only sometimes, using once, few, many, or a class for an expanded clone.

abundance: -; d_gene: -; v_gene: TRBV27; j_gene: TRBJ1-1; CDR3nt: TGTGCCGCTGGCAGCAACACTGAAGCTTTCTTT; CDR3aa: CAAGSNTEAFF
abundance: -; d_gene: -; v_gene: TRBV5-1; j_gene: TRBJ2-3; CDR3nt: TGCGCCAGCAGCTCCCGGACAGTCTACGGCACAGATACGCAGTATTTT; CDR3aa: CASSSRTVYGTDTQYF
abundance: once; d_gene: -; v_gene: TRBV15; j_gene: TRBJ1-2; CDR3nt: TGTGCCACCACCCGTGGGGAGGGGGGCTACTATGGCTACACCTTC; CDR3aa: CATTRGEGGYYGYTF
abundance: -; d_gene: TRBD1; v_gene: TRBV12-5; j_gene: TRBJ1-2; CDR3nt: TGTGCTAGTGGTTTGGAGACAGGGATTAACTATGGCTACACCTTC; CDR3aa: CASGLETGINYGYTF
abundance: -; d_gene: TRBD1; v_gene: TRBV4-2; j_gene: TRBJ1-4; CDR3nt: TGTGCCAGCAGCCCCACAGGGGGTGACGAAAAACTGTTTTTT; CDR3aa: CASSPTGGDEKLFF
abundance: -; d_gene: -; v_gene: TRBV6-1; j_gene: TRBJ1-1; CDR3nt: TGTGCCAGCAGTGAATCCGGTTGGGGCGCGATTAAAATTGAAGCTTTCTTT; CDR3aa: CASSESGWGAIKIEAFF
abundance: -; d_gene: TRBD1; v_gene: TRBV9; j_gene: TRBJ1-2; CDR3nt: TGTGCCAGCAGCGGCACAGGGGGCACCCCCTATGGCTACACCTTC; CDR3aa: CASSGTGGTPYGYTF
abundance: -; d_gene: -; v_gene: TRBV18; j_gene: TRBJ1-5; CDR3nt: TGTGCCAGCTCACGGGGGTGGGGGGCTGATCAGCCCCAGCATTTT; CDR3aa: CASSRGWGADQPQHF
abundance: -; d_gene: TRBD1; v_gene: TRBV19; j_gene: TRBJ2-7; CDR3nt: TGTGCCAGTAGATTGGACAGGGGACGCGACGAGCAGTACTTC; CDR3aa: CASRLDRGRDEQYF
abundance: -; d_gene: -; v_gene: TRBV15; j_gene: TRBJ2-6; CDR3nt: TGTGCCACCAGCAGAGAGGTGGCGGGGGCCAACGTCCTGACTTTC; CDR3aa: CATSREVAGANVLTF
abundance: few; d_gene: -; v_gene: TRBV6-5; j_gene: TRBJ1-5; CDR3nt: TGTGCCAGCAGGGCCCCGGGACCGAGCAATCAGCCCCAGCATTTT; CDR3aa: CASRAPGPSNQPQHF
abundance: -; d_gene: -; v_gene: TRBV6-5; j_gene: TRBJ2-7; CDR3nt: TGTGCCAGCAGCCGGGTCAGGGGATCCTACGAGCAGTACTTC; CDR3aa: CASSRVRGSYEQYF
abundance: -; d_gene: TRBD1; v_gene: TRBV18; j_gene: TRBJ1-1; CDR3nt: TGTGCCAGCTCACCAACAGGGGAGAACACTGAAGCTTTCTTT; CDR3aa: CASSPTGENTEAFF
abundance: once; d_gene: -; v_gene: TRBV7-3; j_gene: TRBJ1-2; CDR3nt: TGTGCCAGCAGCTTATTCATAGGGGGTAATGGCTACACCTTC; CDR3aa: CASSLFIGGNGYTF
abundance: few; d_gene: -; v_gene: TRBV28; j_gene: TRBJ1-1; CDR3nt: TGTGCCAGCGGAATAGGTATGAACACTGAAGCTTTCTTT; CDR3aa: CASGIGMNTEAFF
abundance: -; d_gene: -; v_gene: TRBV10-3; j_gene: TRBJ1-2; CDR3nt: TGTGCCATCAGGGCGGTTTTAGGTGGCTACACCTTC; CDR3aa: CAIRAVLGGYTF
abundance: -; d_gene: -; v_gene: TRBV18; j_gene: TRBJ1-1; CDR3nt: TGTGCCAGCTCCTCAGACAGGTCAAGGGGTGAAGCTTTCTTT; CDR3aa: CASSSDRSRGEAFF
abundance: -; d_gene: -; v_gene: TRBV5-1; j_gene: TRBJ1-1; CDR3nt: TGCGCCAGCAGCTTGGTTGGGGAGAACACTGAAGCTTTCTTT; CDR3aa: CASSLVGENTEAFF
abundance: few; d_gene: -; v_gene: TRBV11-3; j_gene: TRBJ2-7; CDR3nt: TGTGCCAGCAGCGCCGGGAGGACAGGGAACGAGCAGTACTTC; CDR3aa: CASSAGRTGNEQYF
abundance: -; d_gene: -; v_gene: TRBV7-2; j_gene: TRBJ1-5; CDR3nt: TGTGCCAGCAGCTTAACTAATCAGCCCCAGCATTTT; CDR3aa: CASSLTNQPQHF
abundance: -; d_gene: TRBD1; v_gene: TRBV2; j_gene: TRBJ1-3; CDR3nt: TGTGCCAGCAGTCCTTTAACAGGGGGCGACTACTCTGGAAACACCATATATTTT; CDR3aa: CASSPLTGGDYSGNTIYF
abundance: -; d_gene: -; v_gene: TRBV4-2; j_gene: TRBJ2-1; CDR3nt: TGTGCCAGCAGCCGGGGAAGCGGAGAAGAGCAGTTCTTC; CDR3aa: CASSRGSGEEQFF
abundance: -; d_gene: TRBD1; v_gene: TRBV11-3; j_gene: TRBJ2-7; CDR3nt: TGTGCCAGCAGCCCCCGGACAGGGGACCACGAGCAGTACTTC; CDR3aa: CASSPRTGDHEQYF
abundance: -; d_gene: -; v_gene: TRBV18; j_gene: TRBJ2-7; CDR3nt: TGTGCCAGCTCACCCGGCCGCGACATAGGCAGCTACGAGCAGTACTTC; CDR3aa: CASSPGRDIGSYEQYF
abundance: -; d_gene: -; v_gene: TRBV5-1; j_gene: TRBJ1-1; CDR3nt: TGCGCCAGCAGCTTGGGTCACGAACTGAACACTGAAGCTTTCTTT; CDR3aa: CASSLGHELNTEAFF
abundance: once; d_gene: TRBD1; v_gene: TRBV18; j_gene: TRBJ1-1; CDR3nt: TGTGCCAGCTCGTCGGGACAGGCGACAATGAACACTGAAGCTTTCTTT; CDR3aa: CASSSGQATMNTEAFF
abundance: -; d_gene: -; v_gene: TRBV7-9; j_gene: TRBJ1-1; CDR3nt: TGTGCCAGCAGCCCCCTTGGCAGGACCAACACTGAAGCTTTCTTT; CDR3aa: CASSPLGRTNTEAFF
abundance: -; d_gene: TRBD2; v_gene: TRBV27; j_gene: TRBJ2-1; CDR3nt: TGTGCCAGCAGCGTATTTTCGGGGAGGGGCGCAAGTAATGAGCAGTTCTTC; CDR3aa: CASSVFSGRGASNEQFF
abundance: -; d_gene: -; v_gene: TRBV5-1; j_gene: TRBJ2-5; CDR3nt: TGCGCCAGCAGCTTACAGGGAAGAGAGACCCAGTACTTC; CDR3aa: CASSLQGRETQYF
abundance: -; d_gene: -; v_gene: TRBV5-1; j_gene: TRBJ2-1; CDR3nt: TGCGCCAGCAGCTTGAGGGACTTCAGCTACAATGAGCAGTTCTTC; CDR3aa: CASSLRDFSYNEQFF
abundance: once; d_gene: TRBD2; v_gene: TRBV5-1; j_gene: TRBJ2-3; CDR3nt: TGCGCCAGCAGCGGGTTGGGCGGGGGGCCCACAGATACGCAGTATTTT; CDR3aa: CASSGLGGGPTDTQYF
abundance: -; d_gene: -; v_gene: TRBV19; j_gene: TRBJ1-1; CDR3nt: TGTGCCAGTAGTCCGGTGAACACTGAAGCTTTCTTT; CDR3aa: CASSPVNTEAFF
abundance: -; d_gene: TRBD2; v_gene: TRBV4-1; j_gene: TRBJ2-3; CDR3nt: TGCGCCAGCAGCCTAACTAGCGGGTCGCGCACAGATACGCAGTATTTT; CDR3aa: CASSLTSGSRTDTQYF
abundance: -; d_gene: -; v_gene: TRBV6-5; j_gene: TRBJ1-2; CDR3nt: TGTGCCAGCAGTTACTCCCAGGGACAAGATGGCTACACCTTC; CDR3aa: CASSYSQGQDGYTF
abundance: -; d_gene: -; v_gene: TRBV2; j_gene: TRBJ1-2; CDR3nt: TGTGCCAGCAGACAGGGAGGGCCAGACGGCTACACCTTC; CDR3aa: CASRQGGPDGYTF
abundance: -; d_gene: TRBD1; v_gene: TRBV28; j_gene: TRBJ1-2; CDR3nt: TGTGCCAGCAGACCGCCGGGACAGGGAAACTATGGCTACACCTTC; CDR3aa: CASRPPGQGNYGYTF